One sample yielded the 20 T cell receptor beta chains listed below, sequenced in a study of T cells after yellow fever vaccination. TCRdb processed the 5' RACE reads anew with MiXCR; each CDR3 protein has one entry. The data contain about 340,000 distinct CDR3 sequences, around 12% of them singletons. The sample here was CD4+ T cells sorted from PBMCs, taken 15 days after the yellow fever booster vaccination. Receptors were obtained from a man between 18 and 29 years old who received the YFV17D yellow fever vaccine.

A few counts support this clonotype. The chain employs TRBV4-3 and TRBJ2-4, with 7 bases that match TRBD1. CDR3 length: 13 amino acids. Germline CDR1 LGHNA, CDR2 YSLEER. The V and J ends lost 4 bases and 7 bases, in that order; junction bases with no gene match: 4. CDR3 in amino acids: CASSREQGNIQYF. In DNA form, the CDR3 reads TGCGCCAGCAGCCGAGAACAGGGGAACATTCAGTACTTC.

V is TRBV6-2 or TRBV6-3 and J is TRBJ2-3, with a tentative D call TRBD2 (5 bases). The CDR3 loop spans 14 amino acids. V was shortened by 8 bases and J by 0 bases, with 12 bases between the two germline ends. The germline gives CDR1 MNHEY, CDR2 SVGEGT. CDR3 residues: CASCLASSTDTQYF. The CDR3 nucleotides are TGTGCCAGCTGTTTAGCGAGTAGCACAGATACGCAGTATTTT.

At least ten counts were recorded for this clonotype. The J gene is TRBJ1-6, the V gene TRBV7-9; no reliable D call. CDR3 length equals 13 residues. Per germline, CDR1 SEHNR and CDR2 FQNEAQ (reference sequence). Deletions cut 3 bases from V and 7 bases from J, with 7 bases between. This chain's CDR3 is CASSLAANSPLHF. The CDR3 region has the DNA TGTGCCAGCAGCTTGGCGGCCAATTCACCCCTCCACTTT.

V and J are TRBV6-5 and TRBJ2-7; no firm D call. Germline values: CDR1 MNHEY, CDR2 SVGAGI. The V end was cut by 0 bases, the J end by 2 bases, with 8 bases between. The CDR3 totals 14 residues. The CDR3 sequence: CASSYSSQAYEQYF. CDR3 sequence (DNA): TGTGCCAGCAGTTACTCATCCCAGGCCTACGAGCAGTACTTC.

This clonotype was found a few times. The chain couples TRBV4-3 to TRBJ2-2; 9 nucleotides match TRBD1. The trim removed 7 bases at V and 3 bases at J, leaving 3 bases unmatched. Germline lookup yields CDR1 LGHNA and CDR2 YSLEER. The CDR3 has 14 residues. In nucleotides, the CDR3 is TGCGCCAGCAACAGGGGGCAGGACACCGGGGAGCTGTTTTTT. This sequence encodes CASNRGQDTGELFF.

In its sample, this clonotype was seen a few times. The genes are TRBV20-1 and TRBJ2-3; D uncertain. CDR1 and CDR2 from the germline V gene are DFQATT and SNEGSKA (reference sequence). The CDR3 runs to 14 residues. V gave up 0 bases and J gave up 2 bases, with 9 bases separating them. The CDR3 loop reads CSARDPRSTDTQYF. For the CDR3, the DNA is TGCAGTGCTAGAGATCCACGGTCCACAGATACGCAGTATTTT.

V and J are TRBV15 and TRBJ1-3; 8 nucleotides match TRBD1. V was clipped by 2 bases and J by 2 bases; unmatched bases: 11. This CDR3 contains 18 residues. Germline values: CDR1 LNHNV, CDR2 YYDKDF (reference sequence). The CDR3 DNA follows: TGTGCCACCAGCAGAAGTCCTTTAACACAGGGGGCTGGAAACACCATATATTTT. Protein product: CATSRSPLTQGAGNTIYF.

The chain has TRBV18 and TRBJ2-5, with D maybe TRBD2 (6 bases). Germline V gives CDR1 KGHSH, CDR2 LQKENI. The CDR3 consists of 16 residues. V was clipped by 3 bases and J by 7 bases, with 21 bases between them. CDR3 protein: CASSPDGLAPPGTQYF. CDR3 coding DNA: TGTGCCAGCTCACCGGATGGGCTAGCGCCTCCGGGGACCCAGTACTTC.

The chain employs TRBV7-2 and TRBJ2-5; D is perhaps TRBD1 or TRBD2 (5 bases each). The CDR3 has 15 residues. Per the germline V gene, CDR1 is SGHTA and CDR2 is FQGNSA. The V end was cut by 3 bases, the J end by 4 bases, with 15 bases between. The CDR3 DNA reads as TGTGCCAGCAGCTTCGTCCAGGGACGAGGAGAGACCCAGTACTTC. This translates into CASSFVQGRGETQYF.

The rearrangement joins TRBV7-9 to TRBJ1-2; a possible D gene is TRBD1 (5 bases). Germline V gene sequence: CDR1 SEHNR, CDR2 FQNEAQ (reference sequence). This CDR3 spans 13 amino acids. The V end was cut by 4 bases, the J end by 9 bases, with 15 bases between. For the CDR3, the DNA is TGTGCCAGCAGCTCACAGGCAAAAGGAAGCTACACCTTC. It yields the protein CASSSQAKGSYTF.

The chain has TRBV7-3 and TRBJ1-2; D perhaps matches TRBD1 (5 bases). V was shortened by 2 bases and J by 7 bases, with 14 bases between the two germline ends. From germline, CDR1 is SGHTA and CDR2 FQGTGA. There are 14 residues in the CDR3. CDR3 protein: CASSLDGGEAGYTF. The CDR3 DNA reads as TGTGCCAGCAGCTTAGACGGGGGGGAAGCTGGCTACACCTTC.

The genes are TRBV12-3 or TRBV12-4 and TRBJ1-2; D is undetermined. The length of the CDR3 is 16 residues. V shed 3 bases and J shed 5 bases, with 19 bases lying between them. CDR3 bases: TGTGCCAGCAGTTTTGGTAAGGGAGGAATGAGTTATGGCTACACCTTC. Its protein product is CASSFGKGGMSYGYTF.

This clonotype was detected a few times. J is TRBJ2-2 and V is TRBV20-1; 9 bases are shared with TRBD1. V was clipped by 3 bases and J by 4 bases; unmatched bases: 6. The CDR3 spans 15 residues. Looked up from germline, CDR1 is DFQATT and CDR2 is SNEGSKA (reference sequence). The CDR3 nucleotides read TGCAGTGCTAGTACGGGGACAGGGCTCACCGGGGAGCTGTTTTTT. Its translation: CSASTGTGLTGELFF.

This clonotype was observed a handful of times. This chain joins TRBV6-5 and TRBJ2-2, with D tentatively TRBD2 (5 bases). The CDR3 has 14 amino acids. Trimming took off 5 bases at V and 5 bases at J, with 12 bases between the two ends. CDR1 and CDR2 (germline): MNHEY, SVGAGI. The CDR3 loop is CASSKTRGTGELFF. The CDR3 DNA reads TGTGCCAGCAGTAAGACCCGAGGGACCGGGGAGCTGTTTTTT.

This clonotype has a handful of counts. The V gene is TRBV12-3 or TRBV12-4, the J gene TRBJ1-5, with D hard to call. The CDR3 covers 13 residues. V was pared by 5 bases and J by 9 bases, with 14 bases between. Written as DNA, the CDR3 is TGTGCCAGCAGTCTTGGGCTCAGCGGGCCCCAGCATTTT. Translation gives CASSLGLSGPQHF.

J is TRBJ1-6 and V is TRBV28; D gene unclear. This CDR3 contains 13 residues. Germline V CDR1 and CDR2: MDHEN, SYDVKM. Trimming left V 2 bases short and J 9 bases short, with 8 bases between. The CDR3 is CASSLPQSSPLHF. The DNA for the CDR3 is TGTGCCAGCAGTTTACCCCAAAGTTCACCCCTCCACTTT.

This clonotype was picked up a small number of times. The chain links TRBV7-2 to TRBJ2-7; 10 bases line up with TRBD1. The CDR3 consists of 14 residues. Germline V CDR1 and CDR2: SGHTA, FQGNSA. V trimming: 3 bases; J trimming: 6 bases; junction bases outside the gene matches: 5. The CDR3 DNA follows: TGTGCCAGCAGCTTCGCGACAGGGGGCGGCGAGCAGTACGTC. This gives the protein CASSFATGGGEQYV.

This clonotype appeared a few times. The V call is TRBV5-1, the J call TRBJ1-2; D call uncertain. The CDR3 is 16 amino acids. Between the trimmed V and J ends, which lost 0 bases and 4 bases, there was a span of 16 bases. CDR1 is SGHRS and CDR2 is YFSETQ in the germline V gene. CDR3 residues: CASSLAPVQSAYGYTF. The DNA of the CDR3 is TGCGCCAGCAGCTTGGCCCCGGTTCAGTCGGCCTATGGCTACACCTTC. Supplemented by reference TRBV5-1 and TRBJ1-2, the full variable domain reads KAGVTQTPRYLIKTRGQQVTLSCSPISGHRSVSWYQQTPGQGLQFLFEYFSETQRNKGNFPGRFSGRQFSNSRSEMNVSTLELGDSALYLCASSLAPVQSAYGYTFGSGTRLTVV.

In this sample, this clonotype turned up a few times. The V and J genes are TRBV2 and TRBJ2-2; 11 bases match TRBD1. The CDR3 sequence is 15 residues long. V shed 6 bases and J 2 bases; nucleotides not matched to a gene: 2. Germline CDR1 is SNHLY and CDR2 is FYNNEI. The CDR3 protein is CASRDRGPNTGELFF. The CDR3 DNA reads TGTGCCAGCAGGGACAGGGGGCCAAACACCGGGGAGCTGTTTTTT.

The sample holds a few counts of this clonotype. The chain links TRBV20-1 to TRBJ1-1, with a tentative D call TRBD1 (5 bases). Per germline, CDR1 DFQATT and CDR2 SNEGSKA (reference sequence). Between the trimmed V and J ends, which lost 0 bases and 4 bases, there was a span of 12 bases. CDR3 length equals 14 residues. The CDR3 bases are TGCAGTGCTAGAGATCCGCAGGGTGCCACTGAAGCTTTCTTT. As protein: CSARDPQGATEAFF.